Shown below are 29 T cell receptor beta chains from a single sample sequenced in a study of T cell repertoires in cytomegalovirus infection. Their antigen targets remain unknown. TCRdb ran MiXCR on the reads and lists one entry per CDR3 protein. The table includes fewer than 60,000 distinct CDR3 sequences, roughly a fifth detected once. The source material was CD8+ T cells from cultured PBMCs, sampled from culture after CMV antigen stimulation. The receptor source for this set is a human donor in good health (CMV status not recorded). Some clones in this sample may be carry-over from other donors' samples.

This chain joins TRBV6-1 and TRBJ1-2; a possible D gene is TRBD1 (6 bases). Trimming pared 5 bases from V and 2 bases from J, leaving 15 bases between. The germline CDR1 and CDR2 sequences are MNHNS and SASEGT. This CDR3 comprises 15 residues. In DNA, the CDR3 is TGTGCCAGCAGTCGCGGTTGGGGGGCCAACTATGGCTACACCTTC. Its translation is CASSRGWGANYGYTF.

This clonotype was seen a handful of times. The chain employs TRBV6-1 and TRBJ1-5, with 7 bases aligning to TRBD1. The CDR3 has 13 amino acids. In germline, CDR1 is MNHNS, CDR2 SASEGT. V dropped 9 bases and J dropped 7; count of bases not matched to a gene: 9. The CDR3: CARYDRVEQPQHF. The CDR3 DNA sequence: TGTGCCAGGTACGACAGGGTAGAGCAGCCCCAGCATTTT.

In this sample, this clonotype turned up a few times. This chain links TRBV10-3 with TRBJ1-2; no clear D. V lost 3 bases and J lost 14, with 13 bases in between. The germline CDR1 and CDR2 sequences are ENHRY and SYGVKD. The CDR3 runs 11 residues. CDR3 sequence (DNA): TGTGCCATCAGTGATAGCAGGCAGGAGACCTTC. This codes for CAISDSRQETF.

This clonotype was recorded a few times. The rearrangement joins TRBV28 to TRBJ1-1; weak D call: TRBD1 (5 bases). The ends were cut back, 7 bases at V and 4 bases at J, with 22 bases in the middle. CDR1 and CDR2 from the germline V gene are MDHEN and SYDVKM. This CDR3 region has 16 residues. The CDR3 sequence: CASNYLGGAWSTEAFF. CDR3 nucleotides: TGTGCCAGCAACTACCTCGGAGGGGCCTGGAGCACTGAAGCTTTCTTT. The entire variable domain, with the rest obtained from reference TRBV28 and TRBJ1-1, is as follows: DVKVTQSSRYLVKRTGEKVFLECVQDMDHENMFWYRQDPGLGLRLIYFSYDVKMKEKGDIPEGYSVSREKKERFSLILESASTNQTSMYLCASNYLGGAWSTEAFFGQGTRLTVV.

The rearrangement uses TRBV7-6 and TRBJ1-5; 9 bases map to TRBD1. Germline CDR1 reads SGHVS; CDR2 reads FNYEAQ. This CDR3 region has 14 residues. Trimming cost V 6 bases and J 6 bases; bases outside gene matches: 6. The CDR3 region is CASSPTGGLQPQHF. The CDR3, as DNA: TGTGCCAGCAGTCCCACAGGGGGCCTTCAGCCCCAGCATTTT.

This clonotype was detected only a few times. This rearrangement joins TRBV7-8 to TRBJ2-5; 8 bases fit TRBD1. Germline V CDR1 and CDR2: SGHVS, FQNEAQ. The CDR3 length is 16 residues. With 2 bases clipped from V and 5 bases from J, the junction kept 10 bases outside the gene matches. Written as DNA, the CDR3 is TGTGCCAGCAGCTTATTGGACAGGGACATTGGGGAGACCCAGTACTTC. This translates into CASSLLDRDIGETQYF. Looking up the rest from reference TRBV7-8 and TRBJ2-5 gives the full variable domain: GAGVSQSPRYKVAKRGQDVALRCDPISGHVSLFWYQQALGQGPEFLTYFQNEAQLDKSGLPSDRFFAERPEGSVSTLKIQRTQQEDSAVYLCASSLLDRDIGETQYFGPGTRLLVL.

The chain combines TRBV10-3 with TRBJ2-1, with TRBD1 identical over 9 bases. The CDR3 runs to 15 residues. V trimming: 2 bases; J trimming: 3 bases; junction bases outside the gene matches: 2. In germline, CDR1 is ENHRY, CDR2 SYGVKD. This CDR3 reads CAISEDRGIYNEQFF. In DNA, the CDR3 is TGTGCCATCAGTGAGGACAGGGGGATCTACAATGAGCAGTTCTTC.

This clonotype was observed a single time. The chain links TRBV18 to TRBJ1-1, with a weak D call TRBD1 (5 bases). Germline V lookup: CDR1 KGHSH, CDR2 LQKENI. The V end lost 3 bases, the J end lost 7 bases, and 15 bases lay between the germline ends. The CDR3 consists of 14 residues. DNA of the CDR3: TGTGCCAGCTCACCGGGGGGACCTTCGGGTGAAGCTTTCTTT. Protein: CASSPGGPSGEAFF. The full variable domain, in which reference TRBV18 and TRBJ1-1 provide the parts outside the CDR3, is NAGVMQNPRHLVRRRGQEARLRCSPMKGHSHVYWYRQLPEEGLKFMVYLQKENIIDESGMPKERFSAEFPKEGPSILRIQQVVRGDSAAYFCASSPGGPSGEAFFGQGTRLTVV.

The V and J genes are TRBV7-9 and TRBJ2-5; tentative D call: TRBD1 (5 bases). Germline V CDR1 and CDR2: SEHNR, FQNEAQ (reference sequence). The CDR3 is 14 residues long. V dropped 5 bases and J dropped 5 bases, with 15 bases sitting between them. The CDR3 reads CASSRAIGVETQYF. The CDR3 DNA sequence: TGTGCCAGCAGCCGCGCTATAGGGGTGGAGACCCAGTACTTC.

This clonotype was seen more than once but under ten times. The V gene is TRBV7-3, the J gene TRBJ1-1, with D tentatively TRBD1 (5 bases). The CDR3 covers 15 residues. Germline CDR1 is SGHTA and CDR2 is FQGTGA. Trimming stripped 5 bases from V and 5 bases from J, with 18 bases between. The CDR3 loop is CASSPLDLRDTEAFF. The CDR3 bases are TGTGCCAGCAGCCCCTTGGATCTCAGGGATACTGAAGCTTTCTTT.

This chain connects TRBV7-2 to TRBJ2-7; the match to TRBD2 covers 12 bases. V shed 5 bases, J shed 0 bases, and the junction held 20 bases outside the gene matches. CDR1 SGHTA and CDR2 FQGNSA come from the germline V gene. CDR3 size: 21 residues. The CDR3 coding sequence is TGTGCCAGCAGCCGGCTATCCCTGCTGGCTAGCGGGGGGGCGCTCTCCTACGAGCAGTACTTC. Translation: CASSRLSLLASGGALSYEQYF.

This chain uses TRBV7-2 with TRBJ2-3, with TRBD1 as a possible D gene (5 bases). CDR3 length: 16 residues. V was cut by 2 bases and J by 0 bases, with 12 bases left in between. CDR1 and CDR2 (germline): SGHTA, FQGNSA. The CDR3: CASSLFARASTDTQYF. In nucleotides, the CDR3 is TGTGCCAGCAGCTTATTTGCCAGGGCTAGCACAGATACGCAGTATTTT. Using reference TRBV7-2 and TRBJ2-3 for the parts outside the CDR3, the full variable domain is GAGVSQSPSNKVTEKGKDVELRCDPISGHTALYWYRQSLGQGLEFLIYFQGNSAPDKSGLPSDRFSAERTGGSVSTLTIQRTQQEDSAVYLCASSLFARASTDTQYFGPGTRLTVL.

Only a few counts were recorded for this clonotype. The genes are TRBV6-5 and TRBJ1-1; tentatively, D is TRBD1 (6 bases). Between the trimmed V and J ends, which lost 4 bases and 8 bases, there was a span of 17 bases. The CDR3 runs to 14 residues. The germline V gene encodes CDR1 MNHEY and CDR2 SVGAGI. This CDR3 reads CASSSHLDRLEAFF. The CDR3 DNA sequence: TGTGCCAGCAGTTCACACCTGGACAGACTAGAAGCTTTCTTT.

This clonotype showed up just a few times. The J gene is TRBJ1-2, the V gene TRBV27; weak D call: TRBD1 (6 bases). Trimming pared 6 bases from V and 0 bases from J, leaving 11 bases between. This CDR3 contains 14 residues. From germline, CDR1 is MNHEY and CDR2 SMNVEV (reference sequence). Here the CDR3 DNA reads TGTGCCAGCAGATTACAGGGATCTAACTATGGCTACACCTTC. Residues: CASRLQGSNYGYTF.

This chain uses TRBV10-2 with TRBJ1-6, with D perhaps TRBD1 (6 bases). The germline V gene has CDR1 WSHSY and CDR2 SAAADI. The germline V and J ends were trimmed by 8 bases and 7 bases, with 15 bases remaining between them. There are 14 residues in the CDR3. CDR3 nucleotides: TGCGCCAGCTCGATCGACCAGGGGAATTCACCCCTCCACTTT. It codes for CASSIDQGNSPLHF.

For this clonotype: One end of the junction is discordant with germline, which a read error may explain. The CDR3 sequence: CACSGTSTYDGFF. CDR3 nucleotide sequence: TGTGCCTGCTCCGGGACTAGTACCTACGATGGGTTCTTC. The chain uses TRBV2 and TRBJ2-7; TRBD2 agrees at 8 bases. Per the germline V gene, CDR1 is SNHLY and CDR2 is FYNNEI. CDR3 length: 13 amino acids. Supplemented by reference TRBV2 and TRBJ2-7, the full variable domain reads EPEVTQTPSHQVTQMGQEVILRCVPISNHLYFYWYRQILGQKVEFLVSFYNNEISEKSEIFDDQFSVERPDGSNFTLKIRSTKLEDSAMYFCACSGTSTYDGFFGPGTRLTVT.

The J gene is TRBJ2-3, the V gene TRBV5-4; D is possibly TRBD2 (6 bases). This CDR3 region has 16 residues. The germline CDR1 and CDR2 sequences are SGHNT and YYREEE (reference sequence). V shed 0 bases and J shed 3 bases, with 14 bases lying between them. CDR3 DNA: TGTGCCAGCAGCTTGGCCCCGGCAGGGACTACAGATACGCAGTATTTT. Its translation is CASSLAPAGTTDTQYF.

This clonotype appeared a few times. The chain carries TRBV27 and TRBJ2-1, with TRBD1 matching 9 bases. The CDR3 consists of 16 residues. Germline V gene lookup returns CDR1 MNHEY and CDR2 SMNVEV (reference sequence). Trimming cost V 7 bases and J 2 bases; bases outside gene matches: 9. The CDR3 sequence is CASTQGTGLTYNEQFF. The CDR3 DNA reads TGTGCCAGCACCCAGGGGACAGGGCTGACCTACAATGAGCAGTTCTTC.

This chain connects TRBV24-1 to TRBJ2-1; 11 nucleotides match TRBD2. Germline lookup yields CDR1 KGHDR and CDR2 SFDVKD. This CDR3 has 16 residues. With 3 bases clipped from V and 9 bases from J, the junction kept 9 bases outside the gene matches. CDR3 nucleotides: TGTGCCACCAGTGATCCTCTAGCGGGGGGTAAAGTTGAGCAGTTCTTC. Encoded protein: CATSDPLAGGKVEQFF.

V is TRBV6-5 and J is TRBJ1-5; 8 bases agree with TRBD1. Germline trimming cut 0 bases from V and 1 base from J; bases unmatched to any gene: 2. The germline V gene has CDR1 MNHEY and CDR2 SVGAGI. CDR3 length equals 16 residues. In DNA form, the CDR3 reads TGTGCCAGCAGTTACTCGAGACAGGGGAGCAATCAGCCCCAGCATTTT. It yields the protein CASSYSRQGSNQPQHF.

The chain joins TRBV6-2 or TRBV6-3 to TRBJ2-4; possibly TRBD2 for D (5 bases). CDR3 length equals 12 residues. CDR1 MNHEY and CDR2 SVGEGT come from the germline V gene. V was pared by 2 bases and J by 8 bases, with 7 bases between. DNA of the CDR3: TGTGCCAGCAGTTACGGACTGGACATTCAGTACTTC. Translated, it gives CASSYGLDIQYF.

The chain has TRBV6-5 and TRBJ1-2, with a tentative D call TRBD1 (6 bases). Germline V gene data show CDR1 as MNHEY and CDR2 as SVGAGI. Trimming left V 2 bases short and J 5 bases short, with 27 bases between. The CDR3 runs 19 residues. The CDR3 DNA is TGTGCCAGCAGTTACGGTAAAAGGGGGAAAACCGGACCCTCATATGGCTACACCTTC. Its translation: CASSYGKRGKTGPSYGYTF.

In its sample, this clonotype ranks as medium-sized. This chain links TRBV7-2 with TRBJ2-5; weak D call: TRBD1 (6 bases). CDR3 length: 16 residues. Trimming stripped 5 bases from V and 3 bases from J, with 19 bases between. CDR1 is SGHTA, CDR2 FQGNSA, per germline. CDR3 region: CASSPPWAPGEETQYF. The CDR3 region has the DNA TGTGCCAGCAGCCCCCCCTGGGCCCCAGGGGAAGAGACCCAGTACTTC.

This clonotype has just a few counts. CDR3 sequence reads: CASSTGGSNQPQHF. The CDR3, as DNA: TGTGCCAGCAGCACAGGGGGCAGCAATCAGCCCCAGCATTTT. This chain connects TRBV7-9 to TRBJ1-5; 9 bases line up with TRBD1. The length of the CDR3 is 14 residues. Trimming removed 5 bases from V and 1 base from J; junction bases left unmatched: 0. Looked up from germline, CDR1 is SEHNR and CDR2 is FQNEAQ (reference sequence).

This clonotype was detected only a few times. The chain recombines TRBV6-6 with TRBJ2-3; unclear D gene. The CDR3 spans 17 residues. Looked up from germline, CDR1 is MNHNY and CDR2 is SVGAGI (reference sequence). Trimming shortened V by 2 bases and J by 4 bases, and 19 bases separated the two germline ends. Written as DNA, the CDR3 is TGTGCCAGCAGTTACGCCAACGTTCTAGGGTCCGCAGATACGCAGTATTTT. This translates into CASSYANVLGSADTQYF.

This sequence joins TRBV7-2 and TRBJ1-5; D might be TRBD1 (5 bases). Germline CDR1 SGHTA, CDR2 FQGNSA. This CDR3 has 16 residues. V was pared by 4 bases and J by 1 base, with 14 bases between. The CDR3 bases are TGTGCCAGCAGCTCCCGCGGCAGGGTGAGCAATCAGCCCCAGCATTTT. Translating it yields CASSSRGRVSNQPQHF.

This clonotype came up many times. The chain carries TRBV4-3 and TRBJ1-1; D not resolved. Germline V gene data show CDR1 as LGHNA and CDR2 as YSLEER. Deletions cut 0 bases from V and 3 bases from J, with 11 bases between. This CDR3 is 15 amino acids long. CDR3 nucleotides: TGCGCCAGCAGCCAAGAGGTATGGGGATACACTGAAGCTTTCTTT. It yields the protein CASSQEVWGYTEAFF.

CDR3 nucleotide sequence: TGTGCCAGCAGTTACTCCTCGACGGGATTCCTAACTCGCGAGCAGTACTTC. This translates into CASSYSSTGFLTREQYF. The V gene is TRBV6-2 or TRBV6-3, the J gene TRBJ2-7; D perhaps matches TRBD2 (5 bases). Germline CDR1 reads MNHEY; CDR2 reads SVGEGT. The CDR3 loop spans 17 amino acids. Trimming stripped 0 bases from V and 6 bases from J, with 21 bases between.

The chain has TRBV7-6 and TRBJ1-1; D is unclear. With 2 bases removed from V and 0 bases from J, the gap between germline ends came to 4 bases. Germline assignment: CDR1 SGHVS and CDR2 FNYEAQ. The CDR3 contains 13 residues. The CDR3: CASSLKVNTEAFF. CDR3 bases: TGTGCCAGCAGCTTAAAAGTGAACACTGAAGCTTTCTTT.